A single sample is the source of the 8 T cell receptor beta chains below, sequenced in a study of shared clonotypes between healthy human individuals. Using immunoSEQ multiplex PCR, the repertoire was profiled, and TCRdb retains in-frame clones only, with some absent. The sample holds 2 million to 3 million clones, roughly nine tenths seen once. The sequenced material came from naive CD4+ T cells sorted from blood. Stated subset: CD45RA+ positively selected. The receptor source for this set is a man aged 18 to 30 in good health.

This CDR3 reads CATSRGRQGGETQYF. The CDR3 DNA follows: TGTGCCACCAGCAGAGGCCGCCAGGGGGGAGAGACCCAGTACTTC. The chain uses TRBV15 and TRBJ2-5; D perhaps matches TRBD1 (7 bases). The CDR3 has 15 amino acids. Germline lookup yields CDR1 LNHNV and CDR2 YYDKDF (reference sequence). V shed 1 base and J shed 4 bases, with 13 bases lying between them. The entire variable domain, with the rest obtained from reference TRBV15 and TRBJ2-5, is as follows: DAMVIQNPRYQVTQFGKPVTLSCSQTLNHNVMYWYQQKSSQAPKLLFHYYDKDFNNEADTPDNFQSRRPNTSFCFLDIRSPGLGDTAMYLCATSRGRQGGETQYFGPGTRLLVL.

The chain recombines TRBV10-3 with TRBJ2-5; weak D call: TRBD2 (6 bases). The CDR3 sequence is 14 residues long. V gave up 4 bases and J gave up 2 bases, with 11 bases separating them. The V gene's germline CDR1 is ENHRY and CDR2 SYGVKD. The CDR3 bases are TGTGCCATCAGTGGGCCGGGGACTCAAGAGACCCAGTACTTC. Its translation: CAISGPGTQETQYF.

The CDR3 coding sequence is TGTGCCAGCAGCTTAGATTCCCAGGGTGGGAAGACCCAGTACTTC. The encoded protein is CASSLDSQGGKTQYF. This chain uses TRBV11-3 with TRBJ2-5; maybe TRBD1 (5 bases). Per the germline V gene, CDR1 is SGHNT and CDR2 is YENEEA. The V and J ends lost 0 bases and 6 bases respectively, with 14 bases between them. This CDR3 has 15 amino acids.

The chain carries TRBV6-5 and TRBJ1-2; no clear D. With 5 bases removed from V and 2 bases from J, the gap between germline ends came to 6 bases. Germline-derived CDR1 and CDR2 are MNHEY and SVGAGI. The CDR3 spans 12 residues. The CDR3 DNA is TGTGCCAGCAGTACAAGGAACTATGGCTACACCTTC. Protein: CASSTRNYGYTF.

The rearrangement joins TRBV5-1 to TRBJ1-6; 11 bases are shared with TRBD1. Germline V CDR1 and CDR2: SGHRS, YFSETQ. The CDR3 length is 17 residues. Losses at the gene ends were 3 bases for V and 1 base for J; bases not matched to a gene: 3. CDR3 sequence reads: CASSSGTGGSYNSPLHF. In DNA form, the CDR3 reads TGCGCCAGCAGCTCCGGGACAGGGGGATCCTATAATTCACCCCTCCACTTT.

V usage is TRBV19 and J usage is TRBJ1-6; 11 bases fit TRBD1. Germline values: CDR1 LNHDA, CDR2 SQIVND (reference sequence). The CDR3 has 14 residues. V shed 7 bases and J 11 bases; nucleotides not matched to a gene: 7. The CDR3 is CASKAGTGGAPLHF. The DNA for the CDR3 is TGTGCCAGTAAGGCCGGGACAGGGGGGGCACCCCTCCACTTT. Full variable domain (remainder filled in from reference TRBV19 and TRBJ1-6): DGGITQSPKYLFRKEGQNVTLSCEQNLNHDAMYWYRQDPGQGLRLIYYSQIVNDFQKGDIAEGYSVSREKKESFPLTVTSAQKNPTAFYLCASKAGTGGAPLHFGNGTRLTVT.

Comment on this clone: The sample carries other DNA sequences with the same CDR3. CDR3 sequence (DNA): TGTGCCAGCAGCCTCAGCTCTGGGGCCAACGTCCTGACTTTC. Protein product: CASSLSSGANVLTF. The chain recombines TRBV27 with TRBJ2-6; D call uncertain. V was cut by 6 bases and J by 0 bases, with 6 bases left in between. The CDR3 sequence is 14 residues long. Germline V gives CDR1 MNHEY, CDR2 SMNVEV (reference sequence).

The J gene is TRBJ2-7, the V gene TRBV2; D remains ambiguous. Germline assignment: CDR1 SNHLY and CDR2 FYNNEI. The CDR3 length is 13 residues. Trimming stripped 0 bases from V and 5 bases from J, with 8 bases between. This CDR3 is CASSEAQVNEQYF. Here the CDR3 DNA reads TGTGCCAGCAGTGAAGCCCAAGTTAACGAGCAGTACTTC.